Sequencing of this T cell receptor (beta chain) was carried out in a study of shared clonotypes between healthy human individuals. Germline V lookup: CDR1 MGHRA, CDR2 YSYEKL. Trimming took 6 bases from V and 6 from J, leaving 14 bases between them. This CDR3 region has 13 residues. Points from the study as a whole: The sole specimen, blood, was sampled, and tissue repertoires likely differ.

With regard to this clone: Its specificity is unknown.

The assay was immunoSEQ multiplex PCR, and TCRdb's table has in-frame clones only and misses some. The sample lists a few million clones, more than 85% occurring once. The chain joins TRBV4-1 to TRBJ1-1; weak D call: TRBD1 (6 bases). The TCR originated in a man between 18 and 29 years old in good health. Some clones in this sample may be carry-over from other donors' samples. The sample taken for sequencing was naive CD4+ T cells from PBMCs. Subset of the sample: CD45RA+ positively selected. Here the CDR3 reads CASRLGQYSEAFF. The CDR3 DNA reads TGCGCCAGCAGACTTGGACAGTACTCTGAAGCTTTCTTT.